The subject of this entry is one T cell receptor beta chain. V dropped 4 bases and J dropped 4; count of bases not matched to a gene: 9. The germline V gene has CDR1 MNHEY and CDR2 SVGAGI. This CDR3 region has 16 residues. Primers used in a second PCR of about 7 to 12 cycles were a sample-barcoded 5' primer and a J-beta primer mix. Each CDR3 protein is one row after TCRdb ran MiXCR on the 5' RACE reads. The sample includes about 1.4 million distinct CDR3 sequences, roughly 64% of them seen just once. The source of the sample is a study of blood T cells in healthy people across ages. The sequenced sample was blood. This sequence originates from a man between 18 and 35 years old in good health. The V gene is TRBV6-5, the J gene TRBJ2-5; 10 bases agree with TRBD2. CDR3 sequence: CASSSGLAESRETQYF. The CDR3 region has the DNA TGTGCCAGCAGTTCTGGACTAGCGGAATCACGAGAGACCCAGTACTTC.